The present TCR beta chain was sequenced within a study of cytomegalovirus exposure and HLA in healthy donors. Study background: Of all 400 or so donors who were genotyped, 75% to 90% belonged to the Caucasian-associated ancestry cluster. Study-wide results and caveats: As a later analysis showed, a missense DCLRE1C variant was linked to trimming of TCR beta V- and J-genes. CMV serostatus was the sole immune exposure information available. Productive status was seen about 87% or about 30% of the time for most TCR beta V segments in an earlier analysis.

Germline-derived CDR1 and CDR2 are SGHRS and YFSETQ. The CDR3 runs to 15 residues. Between the trimmed V and J ends, which lost 1 base and 7 bases, there was a span of 12 bases. About this clone: Its target is unknown.

The primer mix had 60 Vbeta and 13 Jbeta primers. The data were produced by immunoSEQ multiplex PCR, yet TCRdb's version contains in-frame clones alone and is incomplete. The table includes 60,000 to 85,000 clones, under 80% detected once. The specimen was PBMCs. The genes are TRBV5-1 and TRBJ1-6, with a weak D call TRBD1 (6 bases). The TCR originated in a man in his 60s in good health and CMV-seropositive. CDR3 sequence reads: CASSLWEQGNSPLHF. CDR3 in DNA: TGCGCCAGCAGCTTGTGGGAACAGGGAAATTCACCCCTCCACTTT.